The clone carrying this T cell receptor beta chain appeared many times. Its matching antigen is unknown. Libraries were prepared by immunoSEQ multiplex PCR; TCRdb keeps only in-frame clonotypes and omits some of them. Of 85,000 to 95,000 clones in the sample, approximately 81% are singletons; the top ten hold roughly 15%. These data are taken from a study of Ad26.COV2.S vaccination and SARS-CoV-2 variants. General study points: Greater spike-specific TCR breadth was seen in vaccine recipients than in placebo recipients. Marked by substantial breadth, spike-specific CD8+ and CD4+ T cell responses were reportedly seen after vaccination.

The V gene lost 3 bases and the J gene lost 2 bases, with 5 bases spanning the gap. The CDR3 consists of 12 residues. The chain combines TRBV12-3 or TRBV12-4 with TRBJ2-7; D gene unclear. The material was peripheral blood, obtained after recovery from COVID-19. The TCR was taken from a human donor who had recovered from COVID-19. The CDR3 sequence is CASSLAAYEQYF. CDR3 nucleotide sequence: TGTGCCAGCAGTTTGGCGGCCTACGAGCAGTACTTC.